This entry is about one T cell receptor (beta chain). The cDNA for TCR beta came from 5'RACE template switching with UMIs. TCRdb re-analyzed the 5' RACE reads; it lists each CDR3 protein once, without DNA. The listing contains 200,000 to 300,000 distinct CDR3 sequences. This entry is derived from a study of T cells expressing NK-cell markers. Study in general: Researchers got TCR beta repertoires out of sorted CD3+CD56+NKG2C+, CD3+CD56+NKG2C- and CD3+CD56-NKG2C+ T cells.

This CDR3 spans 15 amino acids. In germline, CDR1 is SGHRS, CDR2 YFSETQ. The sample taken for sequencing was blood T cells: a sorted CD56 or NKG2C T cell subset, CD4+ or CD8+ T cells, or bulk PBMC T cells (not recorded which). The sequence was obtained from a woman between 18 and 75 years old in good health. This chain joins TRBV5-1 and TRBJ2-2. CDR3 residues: CASSFRAENTGELFF.